A selection of T cell receptor beta chains follows, all from one sample in a study of blood T cell repertoires in COVID-19. The method was immunoSEQ multiplex PCR; TCRdb's version includes in-frame clones alone and lacks a portion of them. The sample has tens of thousands of clones, 80% to 85% seen once. Sequencing input: peripheral blood. The receptors were gathered from a human donor in a cohort sampled during active COVID-19. The CDR3 runs from the conserved cysteine through the conserved F or W. D genes are given only for firm matches. Clone size is stated in some rows and not others, as once, few, many or a class when expanded.

d_call clone_size j_call v_call cdr3_aa cdr3_nt
TRBD2 NA TRBJ2-3 TRBV5-1 CASSSGTSTSDTQYF TGCGCCAGCAGCTCCGGGACTAGCACCTCAGATACGCAGTATTTT
NA NA TRBJ1-1 TRBV6-6 CASSRQDRTEAFF TGTGCCAGCAGTAGACAGGACCGCACTGAAGCTTTCTTT
NA few TRBJ1-5 TRBV18 CASSLQRDQPQHF TGTGCCAGCTCACTACAGAGAGATCAGCCCCAGCATTTT
TRBD1 few TRBJ2-5 TRBV18 CASSPPGQGAGTQYF TGTGCCAGCTCACCACCAGGACAGGGCGCGGGGACCCAGTACTTC
TRBD1 NA TRBJ1-1 TRBV5-6 CASSFPPGQAGNTEAFF TGTGCCAGCAGCTTCCCCCCCGGACAGGCCGGGAACACTGAAGCTTTCTTT
NA NA TRBJ2-7 TRBV6-1 CASSEQGYEQYF TGTGCCAGCAGTGAACAGGGTTACGAGCAGTACTTC
TRBD1 NA TRBJ2-7 TRBV28 CASSFRDRLDEQYF TGTGCCAGCAGTTTCCGGGACAGGCTTGACGAGCAGTACTTC
TRBD1 few TRBJ2-2 TRBV28 CASSRQGAAGELFF TGTGCCAGCAGCCGACAGGGGGCAGCCGGGGAGCTGTTTTTT
TRBD1 NA TRBJ2-2 TRBV6-5 CASSGQGAAGELFF TGTGCCAGCAGCGGACAGGGGGCCGCCGGGGAGCTGTTTTTT
TRBD1 NA TRBJ1-5 TRBV6-6 CASTDRQSNQPQHF TGTGCCAGCACGGACAGGCAGAGCAATCAGCCCCAGCATTTT
TRBD1 NA TRBJ1-6 TRBV4-2 CASSQRMTGVGYNSPLHF TGTGCCAGCAGCCAGAGGATGACAGGGGTGGGATATAATTCACCCCTCCACTTT
TRBD1 NA TRBJ2-5 TRBV5-4 CASSTRGSETQYF TGTGCCAGCAGCACCAGGGGGTCGGAGACCCAGTACTTC
NA NA TRBJ1-2 TRBV19 CASSKVHTPLKRTF TGTGCCAGTAGTAAGGTACACACGCCGCTAAAGCGCACCTTC
TRBD1 NA TRBJ1-1 TRBV29-1 CSVGQVNTEAFF TGCAGCGTGGGACAGGTGAACACTGAAGCTTTCTTT
TRBD1 NA TRBJ2-5 TRBV2 CAGDRGETQYF TGTGCAGGGGACAGGGGAGAGACCCAGTACTTC
NA NA TRBJ2-7 TRBV5-5 CASSLARVHEQYF TGTGCCAGCAGCTTGGCCAGGGTCCACGAGCAGTACTTC
TRBD1 NA TRBJ2-1 TRBV24-1 CATAGQGNNEQFF TGTGCCACCGCTGGACAGGGGAACAATGAGCAGTTCTTC
NA NA TRBJ1-1 TRBV29-1 CSVSRGGDTEAFF TGCAGCGTTAGCAGGGGAGGGGACACTGAAGCTTTCTTT
NA NA TRBJ1-1 TRBV7-3 CASSLREGTEAFF TGTGCCAGCAGCTTAAGGGAGGGCACTGAAGCTTTCTTT
NA NA TRBJ2-2 TRBV2 CASAGANTGELFF TGTGCCAGCGCAGGGGCGAACACCGGGGAGCTGTTTTTT
NA NA TRBJ2-2 TRBV4-3 CASSQDYGPSAGELFF TGCGCCAGCAGCCAAGATTATGGCCCGAGCGCCGGGGAGCTGTTTTTT
NA NA TRBJ1-3 TRBV4-1 CASSQVPPSSGNTIYF TGCGCCAGCAGCCAAGTTCCCCCGTCCTCTGGAAACACCATATATTTT
NA NA TRBJ1-1 TRBV18 CASSGLNGNTEAFF TGTGCCAGCTCAGGACTAAACGGAAACACTGAAGCTTTCTTT
NA once TRBJ2-7 TRBV20-1 CSARGLSEQYF TGCAGTGCTAGAGGTCTAAGTGAGCAGTACTTC
TRBD1 few TRBJ2-7 TRBV19 CASSIGGQRIYEQYF TGTGCCAGTAGTATTGGGGGACAGAGAATCTACGAGCAGTACTTC
NA NA TRBJ1-2 TRBV27 CASSLGGTGYTF TGTGCCAGCAGTTTGGGAGGGACGGGCTACACCTTC
TRBD2 NA TRBJ2-2 TRBV7-3 CASSRGTSGVAGELFF TGTGCCAGCAGCAGGGGGACTAGCGGGGTTGCTGGGGAGCTGTTTTTT
NA few TRBJ2-7 TRBV10-3 CAISRDYEQYF TGTGCCATCAGTCGGGACTACGAGCAGTACTTC
NA NA TRBJ1-1 TRBV29-1 CSATGSNTEAFF TGCAGCGCCACAGGATCGAACACTGAAGCTTTCTTT
TRBD1 NA TRBJ1-4 TRBV18 CASSPGQGYEKLFF TGTGCCAGCTCACCCGGACAGGGTTATGAAAAACTGTTTTTT
TRBD1 NA TRBJ2-4 TRBV5-1 CASRPGTGLIAKNIQYF TGCGCCAGCCGTCCCGGGACAGGGTTGATAGCCAAAAACATTCAGTACTTC